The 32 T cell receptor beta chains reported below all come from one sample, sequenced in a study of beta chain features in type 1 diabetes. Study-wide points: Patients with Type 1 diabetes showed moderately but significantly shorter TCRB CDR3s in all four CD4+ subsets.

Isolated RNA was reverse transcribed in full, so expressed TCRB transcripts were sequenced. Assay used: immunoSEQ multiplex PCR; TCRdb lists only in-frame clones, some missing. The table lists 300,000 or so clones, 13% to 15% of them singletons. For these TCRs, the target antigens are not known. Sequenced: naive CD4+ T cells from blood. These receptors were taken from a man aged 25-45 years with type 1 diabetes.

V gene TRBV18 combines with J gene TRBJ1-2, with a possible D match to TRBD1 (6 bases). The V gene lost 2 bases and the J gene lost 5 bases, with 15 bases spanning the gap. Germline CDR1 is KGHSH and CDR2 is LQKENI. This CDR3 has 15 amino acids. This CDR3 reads CASSPREKGEYGYTF. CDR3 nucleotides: TGTGCCAGCTCACCAAGAGAGAAGGGGGAATATGGCTACACCTTC. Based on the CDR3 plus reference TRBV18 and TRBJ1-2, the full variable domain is NAGVMQNPRHLVRRRGQEARLRCSPMKGHSHVYWYRQLPEEGLKFMVYLQKENIIDESGMPKERFSAEFPKEGPSILRIQQVVRGDSAAYFCASSPREKGEYGYTFGSGTRLTVV.

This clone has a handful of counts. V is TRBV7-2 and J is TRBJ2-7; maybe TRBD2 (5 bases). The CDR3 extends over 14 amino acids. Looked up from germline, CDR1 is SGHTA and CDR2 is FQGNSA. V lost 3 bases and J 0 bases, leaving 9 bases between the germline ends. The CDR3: CASSFTSASYEQYF. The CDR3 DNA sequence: TGTGCCAGCAGCTTTACTAGTGCCTCCTACGAGCAGTACTTC.

The CDR3 sequence: CASSGTGTRSQPQHF. CDR3 DNA sequence: TGTGCCAGCAGTGGGACAGGGACCCGAAGTCAGCCCCAGCATTTT. This sequence joins TRBV2 and TRBJ1-5, with 8 bases lining up with TRBD1. The CDR3 has 15 residues. Germline V gene data show CDR1 as SNHLY and CDR2 as FYNNEI. The J segment lost 6 bases and the V segment lost 4 bases, leaving 8 bases of the junction unmatched.

This chain's CDR3 is CASSDQLLGLAAYNEQFF. The CDR3 coding sequence is TGTGCCAGCAGTGACCAGCTACTTGGACTAGCGGCCTACAATGAGCAGTTCTTC. The chain is built from TRBV2 and TRBJ2-1, with 10 bases that match TRBD2. CDR1 is SNHLY and CDR2 is FYNNEI in the germline V gene. With 3 bases clipped from V and 2 bases from J, the junction kept 10 bases outside the gene matches. The CDR3 covers 18 residues.

CDR3 sequence (DNA): TGTGCCAGCTCACTAGGTGCTTCGCGGGGAGCGACAGATACGCAGTATTTT. Translating gives CASSLGASRGATDTQYF. The chain combines TRBV18 with TRBJ2-3; tentative D call: TRBD2 (6 bases). The V gene lost 4 bases and the J gene lost 3 bases, with 20 bases spanning the gap. Germline V gene data show CDR1 as KGHSH and CDR2 as LQKENI. The CDR3 is 17 amino acids.

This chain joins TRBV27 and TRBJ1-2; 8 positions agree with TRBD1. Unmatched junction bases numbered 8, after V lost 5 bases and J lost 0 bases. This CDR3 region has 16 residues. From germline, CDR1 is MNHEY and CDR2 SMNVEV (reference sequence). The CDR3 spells CASSLTGARANYGYTF. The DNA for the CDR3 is TGTGCCAGCAGTCTGACAGGGGCTAGGGCTAACTATGGCTACACCTTC.

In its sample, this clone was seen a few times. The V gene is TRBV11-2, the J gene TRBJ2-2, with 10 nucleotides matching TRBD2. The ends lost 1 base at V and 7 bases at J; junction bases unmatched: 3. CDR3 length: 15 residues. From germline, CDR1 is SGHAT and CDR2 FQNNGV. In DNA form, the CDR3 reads TGTGCCAGCAGCTTAGGGGCTAGCGGGAGCGGGGAGCTGTTTTTT. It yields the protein CASSLGASGSGELFF.

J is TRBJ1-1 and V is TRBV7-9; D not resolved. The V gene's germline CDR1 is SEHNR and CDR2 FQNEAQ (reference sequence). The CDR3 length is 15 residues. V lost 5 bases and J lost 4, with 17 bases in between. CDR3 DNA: TGTGCCAGCAGCGACCCCTGGTTATCGGGCACTGAAGCTTTCTTT. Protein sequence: CASSDPWLSGTEAFF. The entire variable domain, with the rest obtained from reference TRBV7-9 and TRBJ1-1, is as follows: DTGVSQNPRHKITKRGQNVTFRCDPISEHNRLYWYRQTLGQGPEFLTYFQNEAQLEKSRLLSDRFSAERPKGSFSTLEIQRTEQGDSAMYLCASSDPWLSGTEAFFGQGTRLTVV.

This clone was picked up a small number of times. The CDR3 sequence is CASSSGTGEPQHF. In DNA, the CDR3 is TGCGCCAGCAGCTCCGGGACAGGGGAGCCCCAGCATTTT. The rearrangement joins TRBV5-1 to TRBJ1-5; 10 bases map to TRBD1. CDR1 is SGHRS and CDR2 is YFSETQ in the germline V gene. This CDR3 is 13 amino acids long. Trimming cost V 3 bases and J 8 bases; bases outside gene matches: 2.

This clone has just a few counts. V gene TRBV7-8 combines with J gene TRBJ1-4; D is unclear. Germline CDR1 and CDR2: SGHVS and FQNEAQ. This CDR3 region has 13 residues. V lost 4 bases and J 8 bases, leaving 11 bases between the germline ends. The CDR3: CASSSISREKLFF. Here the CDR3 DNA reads TGTGCCAGCAGCTCTATCTCGAGGGAAAAACTGTTTTTT.

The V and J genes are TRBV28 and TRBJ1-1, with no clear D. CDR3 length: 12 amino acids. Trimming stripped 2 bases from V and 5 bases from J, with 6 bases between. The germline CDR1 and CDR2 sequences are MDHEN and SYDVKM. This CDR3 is CASSLLTTEAFF. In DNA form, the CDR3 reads TGTGCCAGCAGTTTACTTACTACTGAAGCTTTCTTT. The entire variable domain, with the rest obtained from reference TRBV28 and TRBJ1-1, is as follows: DVKVTQSSRYLVKRTGEKVFLECVQDMDHENMFWYRQDPGLGLRLIYFSYDVKMKEKGDIPEGYSVSREKKERFSLILESASTNQTSMYLCASSLLTTEAFFGQGTRLTVV.

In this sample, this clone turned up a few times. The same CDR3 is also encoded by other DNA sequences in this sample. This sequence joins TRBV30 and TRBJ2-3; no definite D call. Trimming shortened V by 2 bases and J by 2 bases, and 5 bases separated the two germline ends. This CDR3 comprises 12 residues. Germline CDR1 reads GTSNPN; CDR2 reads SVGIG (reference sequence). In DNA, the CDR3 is TGTGCCTGGAGTCCTCTCACAGATACGCAGTATTTT. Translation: CAWSPLTDTQYF.

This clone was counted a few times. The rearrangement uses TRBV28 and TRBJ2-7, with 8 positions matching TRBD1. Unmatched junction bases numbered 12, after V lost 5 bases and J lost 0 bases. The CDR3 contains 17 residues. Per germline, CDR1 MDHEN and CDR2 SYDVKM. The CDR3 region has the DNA TGTGCCAGCAGTCTCTGGACAGGGACGAGTAGCTCCTACGAGCAGTACTTC. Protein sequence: CASSLWTGTSSSYEQYF. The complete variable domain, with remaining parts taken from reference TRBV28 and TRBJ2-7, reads DVKVTQSSRYLVKRTGEKVFLECVQDMDHENMFWYRQDPGLGLRLIYFSYDVKMKEKGDIPEGYSVSREKKERFSLILESASTNQTSMYLCASSLWTGTSSSYEQYFGPGTRLTVT.

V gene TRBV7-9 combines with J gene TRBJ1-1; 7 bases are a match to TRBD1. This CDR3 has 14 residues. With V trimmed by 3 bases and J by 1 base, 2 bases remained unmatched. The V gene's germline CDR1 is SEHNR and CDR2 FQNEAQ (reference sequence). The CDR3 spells CASSLDRRNTEAFF. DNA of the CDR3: TGTGCCAGCAGCTTGGACAGGAGGAACACTGAAGCTTTCTTT.

The CDR3 protein is CASSSLRLAKKETQYF. The DNA for the CDR3 is TGTGCCAGCAGTTCCCTGCGACTAGCGAAGAAAGAGACCCAGTACTTC. The chain combines TRBV28 with TRBJ2-5; 8 bases map to TRBD2. Germline CDR1 reads MDHEN; CDR2 reads SYDVKM. This CDR3 is built from 16 residues. Trimming cost V 4 bases and J 3 bases; bases outside gene matches: 10. Drawing the rest from reference TRBV28 and TRBJ2-5, the complete variable domain is DVKVTQSSRYLVKRTGEKVFLECVQDMDHENMFWYRQDPGLGLRLIYFSYDVKMKEKGDIPEGYSVSREKKERFSLILESASTNQTSMYLCASSSLRLAKKETQYFGPGTRLLVL.

This chain's CDR3 is CASSLFRTGSEQFF. The CDR3 bases are TGTGCCAGCAGCTTATTTCGGACAGGTAGTGAGCAGTTCTTC. This sequence joins TRBV7-3 and TRBJ2-1, with TRBD1 matching 7 bases. V lost 2 bases to trimming and J lost 9 bases; unmatched junction nucleotides: 7. Germline assignment: CDR1 SGHTA and CDR2 FQGTGA. The CDR3 consists of 14 residues.

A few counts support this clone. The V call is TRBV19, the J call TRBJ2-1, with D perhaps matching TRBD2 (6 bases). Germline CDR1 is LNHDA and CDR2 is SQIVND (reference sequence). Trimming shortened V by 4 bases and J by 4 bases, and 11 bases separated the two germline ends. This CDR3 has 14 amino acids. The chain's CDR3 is CASSTSVVYNEQFF. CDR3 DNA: TGTGCCAGTAGTACTAGCGTAGTATACAATGAGCAGTTCTTC.

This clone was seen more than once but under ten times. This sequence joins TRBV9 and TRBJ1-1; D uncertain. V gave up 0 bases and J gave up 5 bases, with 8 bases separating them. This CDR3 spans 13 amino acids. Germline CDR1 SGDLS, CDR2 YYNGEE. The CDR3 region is CASSVGDWTEAFF. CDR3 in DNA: TGTGCCAGCAGCGTAGGAGATTGGACTGAAGCTTTCTTT.

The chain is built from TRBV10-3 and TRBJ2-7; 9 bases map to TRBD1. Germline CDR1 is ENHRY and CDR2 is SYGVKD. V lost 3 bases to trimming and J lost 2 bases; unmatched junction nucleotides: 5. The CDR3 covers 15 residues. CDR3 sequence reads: CAISDSGTGTYEQYF. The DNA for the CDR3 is TGTGCCATCAGTGATTCCGGGACAGGGACCTACGAGCAGTACTTC.

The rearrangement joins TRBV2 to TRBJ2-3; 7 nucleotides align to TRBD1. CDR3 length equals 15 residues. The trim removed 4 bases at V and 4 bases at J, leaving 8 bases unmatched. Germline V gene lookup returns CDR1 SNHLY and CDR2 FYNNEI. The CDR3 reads CASSVQGVGADTQYF. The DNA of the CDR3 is TGTGCCAGCAGTGTTCAGGGGGTAGGCGCAGATACGCAGTATTTT.

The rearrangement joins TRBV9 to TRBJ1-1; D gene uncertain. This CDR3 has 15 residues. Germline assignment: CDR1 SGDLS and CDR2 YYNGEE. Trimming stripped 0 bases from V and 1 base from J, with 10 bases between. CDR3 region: CASSVDLRSNTEAFF. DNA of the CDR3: TGTGCCAGCAGCGTAGATCTTAGATCGAACACTGAAGCTTTCTTT.

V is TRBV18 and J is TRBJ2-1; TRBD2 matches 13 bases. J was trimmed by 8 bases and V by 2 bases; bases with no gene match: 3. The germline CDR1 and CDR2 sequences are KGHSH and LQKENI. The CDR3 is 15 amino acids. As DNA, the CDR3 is TGTGCCAGCTCACCAAGGACTAGCGGGGGCTATGAGCAGTTCTTC. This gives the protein CASSPRTSGGYEQFF.

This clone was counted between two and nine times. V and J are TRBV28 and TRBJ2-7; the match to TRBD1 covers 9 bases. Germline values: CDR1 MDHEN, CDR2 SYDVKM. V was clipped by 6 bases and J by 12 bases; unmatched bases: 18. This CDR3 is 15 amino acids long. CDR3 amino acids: CASSRGRDRDLKGYF. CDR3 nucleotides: TGTGCCAGCAGCAGGGGACGGGACAGGGACCTCAAGGGGTACTTC.

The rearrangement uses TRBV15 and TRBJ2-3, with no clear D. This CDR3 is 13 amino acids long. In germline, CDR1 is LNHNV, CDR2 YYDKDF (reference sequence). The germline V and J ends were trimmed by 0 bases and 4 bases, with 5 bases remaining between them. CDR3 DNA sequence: TGTGCCACCAGCAGAGACTTATCAGATACGCAGTATTTT. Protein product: CATSRDLSDTQYF.

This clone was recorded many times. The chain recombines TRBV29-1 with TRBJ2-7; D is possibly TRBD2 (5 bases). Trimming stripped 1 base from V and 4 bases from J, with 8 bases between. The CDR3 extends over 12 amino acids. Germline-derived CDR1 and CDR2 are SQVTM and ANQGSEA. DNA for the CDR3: TGCAGCGTTGAAGGTCCGGGATACGAGCAGTACTTC. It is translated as CSVEGPGYEQYF.

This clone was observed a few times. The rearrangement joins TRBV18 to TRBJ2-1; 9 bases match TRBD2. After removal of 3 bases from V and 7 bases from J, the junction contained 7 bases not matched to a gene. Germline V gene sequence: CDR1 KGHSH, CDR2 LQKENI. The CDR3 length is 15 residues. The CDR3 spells CASSPGLAGLNEQFF. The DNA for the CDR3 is TGTGCCAGCTCACCTGGGCTAGCGGGATTGAATGAGCAGTTCTTC.

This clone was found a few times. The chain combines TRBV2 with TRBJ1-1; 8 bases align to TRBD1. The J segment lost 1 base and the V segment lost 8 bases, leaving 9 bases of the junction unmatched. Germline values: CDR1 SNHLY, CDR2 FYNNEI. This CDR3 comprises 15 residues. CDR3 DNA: TGTGCCAGCCCTAGCGCAGGGGGCGGGAACACTGAAGCTTTCTTT. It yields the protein CASPSAGGGNTEAFF.

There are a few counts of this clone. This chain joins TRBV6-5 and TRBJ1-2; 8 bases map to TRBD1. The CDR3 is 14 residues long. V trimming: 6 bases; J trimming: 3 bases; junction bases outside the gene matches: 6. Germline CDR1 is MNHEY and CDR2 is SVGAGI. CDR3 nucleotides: TGTGCCAGCAGGCGGGACAGGCGAGACTATGGCTACACCTTC. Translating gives CASRRDRRDYGYTF.

The CDR3 region has the DNA TGTGCCAGCAGTCCTGAACAGGGTTTAGACTATGGCTACACCTTC. Translation: CASSPEQGLDYGYTF. V gene TRBV6-6 combines with J gene TRBJ1-2, with TRBD1 as a possible D gene (6 bases). CDR3 length equals 15 residues. V lost 5 bases and J lost 3, with 16 bases in between. The germline CDR1 and CDR2 sequences are MNHNY and SVGAGI (reference sequence).

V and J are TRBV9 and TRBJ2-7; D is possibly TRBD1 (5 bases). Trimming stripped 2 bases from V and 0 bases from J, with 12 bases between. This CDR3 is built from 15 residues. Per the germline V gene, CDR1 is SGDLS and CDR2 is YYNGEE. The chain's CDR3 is CASSVGQASSYEQYF. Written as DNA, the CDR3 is TGTGCCAGCAGCGTGGGGCAGGCGAGCTCCTACGAGCAGTACTTC.

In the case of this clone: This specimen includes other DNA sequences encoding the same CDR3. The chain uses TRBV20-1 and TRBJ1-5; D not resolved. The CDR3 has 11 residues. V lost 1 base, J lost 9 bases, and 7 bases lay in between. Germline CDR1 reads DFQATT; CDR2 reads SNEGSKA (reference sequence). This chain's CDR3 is CSARGPGPQHF. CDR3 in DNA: TGCAGTGCTAGAGGCCCGGGGCCCCAGCATTTT.

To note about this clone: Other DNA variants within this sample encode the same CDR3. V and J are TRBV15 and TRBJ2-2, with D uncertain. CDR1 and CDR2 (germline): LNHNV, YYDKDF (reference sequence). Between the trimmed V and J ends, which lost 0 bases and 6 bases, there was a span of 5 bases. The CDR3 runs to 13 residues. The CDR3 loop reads CATSRDPAGELFF. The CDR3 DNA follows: TGTGCCACCAGCAGAGATCCTGCCGGGGAGCTGTTTTTT.